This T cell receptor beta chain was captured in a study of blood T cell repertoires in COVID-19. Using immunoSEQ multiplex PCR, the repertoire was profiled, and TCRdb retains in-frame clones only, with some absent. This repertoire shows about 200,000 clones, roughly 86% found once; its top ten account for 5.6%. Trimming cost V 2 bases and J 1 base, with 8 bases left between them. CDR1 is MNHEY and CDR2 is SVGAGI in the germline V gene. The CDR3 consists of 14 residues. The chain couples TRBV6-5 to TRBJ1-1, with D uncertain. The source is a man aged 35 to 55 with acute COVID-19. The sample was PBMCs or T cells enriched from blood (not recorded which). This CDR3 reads CASSYAAGNTEAFF. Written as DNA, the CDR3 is TGTGCCAGCAGTTACGCCGCCGGGAACACTGAAGCTTTCTTT.